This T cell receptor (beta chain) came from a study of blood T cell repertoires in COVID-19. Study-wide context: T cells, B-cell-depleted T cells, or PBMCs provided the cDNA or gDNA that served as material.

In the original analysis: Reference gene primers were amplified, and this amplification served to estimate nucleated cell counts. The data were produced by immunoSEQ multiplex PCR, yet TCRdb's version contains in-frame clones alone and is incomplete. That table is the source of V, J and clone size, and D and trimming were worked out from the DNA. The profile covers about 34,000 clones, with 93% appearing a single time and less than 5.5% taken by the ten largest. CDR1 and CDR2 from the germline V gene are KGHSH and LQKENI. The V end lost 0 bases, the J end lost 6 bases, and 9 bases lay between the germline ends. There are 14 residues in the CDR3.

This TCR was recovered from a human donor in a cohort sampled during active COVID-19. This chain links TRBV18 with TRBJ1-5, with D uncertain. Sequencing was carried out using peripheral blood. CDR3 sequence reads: CASSPPGEGQPQHF. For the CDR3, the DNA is TGTGCCAGCTCACCACCCGGGGAGGGTCAGCCCCAGCATTTT.